Listed below are T cell receptor beta chains from one sample, sequenced in a study of shared clonotypes between healthy human individuals. Profiled with immunoSEQ multiplex PCR; TCRdb holds only in-frame clones, not every one. The profile shows fewer than 1.4 million clones, approximately 78% of them singletons. Sequencing was carried out using memory CD4+ T cells from PBMCs. These receptors originate from a man younger than 35 in good health. Some clones in this sample may be carry-over from other donors' samples. CDR3s include the opening cysteine and the closing phenylalanine or tryptophan. D genes are given only for firm matches. Size is stated for part of the rows, as once, few or many counts, or as a class when the clone is expanded.

clone size	V gene	J gene	D gene	CDR3 DNA	CDR3 protein
-	TRBV9	TRBJ1-1	-	TGTGCCAGCAGCGTAGGGGCAGGAGAATCGGACACTGAAGCTTTCTTT	CASSVGAGESDTEAFF
-	TRBV5-1	TRBJ2-3	-	TGCGCCAGCAGCTTGGATTTGGTGAATACGCAGTATTTT	CASSLDLVNTQYF
-	TRBV28	TRBJ2-1	-	TGTGCCAGCGGGACTGCGTACAATGAGCAGTTCTTC	CASGTAYNEQFF
once	TRBV18	TRBJ2-2	-	TGTGCCAGCACATCGAGACAGGTAGACACCGGGGAGCTGTTTTTT	CASTSRQVDTGELFF
-	TRBV2	TRBJ2-5	TRBD2	TGTGCCAGCAGAAACCATTGGGTAGCGGGAGTTTCAGAGACCCAGTACTTC	CASRNHWVAGVSETQYF
-	TRBV5-1	TRBJ2-6	-	TGCGCCAGCAGCCTAAATTTCCAACAGGGTCCTGGGGCCAACGTCCTGACTTTC	CASSLNFQQGPGANVLTF
-	TRBV6-6	TRBJ2-7	TRBD2	TGTGCCAGCAGTCCGGGACTAGCGGGAACCTACGAGCAGTACTTC	CASSPGLAGTYEQYF
-	TRBV11-3	TRBJ2-1	-	TGTGCCAGCAGCTTAGAGTCCGGGAATGAGCAGTTCTTC	CASSLESGNEQFF
once	TRBV7-3	TRBJ2-3	-	TGTGCCAGCAGCCTATCCAGCGCGTCGGATACGCAGTATTTT	CASSLSSASDTQYF
-	TRBV28	TRBJ2-2	TRBD1	TGTGCCAGCAGTCAAGGGGGCGTCCACACCGGGGAGCTGTTTTTT	CASSQGGVHTGELFF
-	TRBV5-4	TRBJ2-7	-	TGTGCCAGCAGCGCCCGAGGGGGGGCGGACTACGAGCAGTACTTC	CASSARGGADYEQYF
once	TRBV19	TRBJ2-2	TRBD1	TGTGCCAGTAACTCCCACAGGGGGGTGGGGGAGCTGTTTTTT	CASNSHRGVGELFF
once	TRBV11-2	TRBJ2-7	TRBD1	TGTGCCAGCAGCTTATTTGGGACAGGGGGGTCTGAGCAGTACTTC	CASSLFGTGGSEQYF
-	TRBV5-1	TRBJ2-2	TRBD1	TGCGCCAGCAGCGTGACAGGGGCCGGGGAGCTGTTTTTT	CASSVTGAGELFF
-	TRBV15	TRBJ1-1	-	TGTGCCACCAGCATTCAGGGGCGGGGTGAAGCTTTCTTT	CATSIQGRGEAFF
-	TRBV7-2	TRBJ2-1	-	TGTGCCAGCACGGAACAGGGAGGGGGGTACAATGAGCAGTTCTTC	CASTEQGGGYNEQFF
few	TRBV2	TRBJ1-5	-	TGTGCCAGTATTGAATCGAGAAATCAGCCCCAGCATTTT	CASIESRNQPQHF
-	TRBV7-3	TRBJ2-2	-	TGTGCCAGCAGAAGGAACACCGGGGAGCTGTTTTTT	CASRRNTGELFF
-	TRBV4-3	TRBJ2-7	TRBD1	TGCGCCAGCAGCCAAGTGCTAACAGGGGCGGGCCCCCGGCACTTC	CASSQVLTGAGPRHF
once	TRBV20-1	TRBJ1-2	-	TGCAGTGCTAGTCGTAACTATGGCTACACCTTC	CSASRNYGYTF
-	TRBV6-1	TRBJ1-2	-	TGTGCCAGCAGGAAGGGTGAACTGAACTATGGCTACACCTTC	CASRKGELNYGYTF
-	TRBV4-3	TRBJ2-1	TRBD1	TGCGCCAGCAGCCAAGATCTGACAGGGGGAAGGGAGCAGTTCTTC	CASSQDLTGGREQFF
-	TRBV30	TRBJ2-3	-	TGTGCCTGGAGTGTAGCGGGCGATACGCAGTATTTT	CAWSVAGDTQYF
-	TRBV2	TRBJ2-1	TRBD2	TGTGCCGGAACGGGGTTACTAGCGGGAGGACTGGGCGAGCAGTTCTTC	CAGTGLLAGGLGEQFF
few	TRBV15	TRBJ2-1	-	TGTGCCACCAGCAGTTACAATGAGCAGTTCTTC	CATSSYNEQFF
-	TRBV9	TRBJ1-4	-	TGTGCCAGCAGCGTAGGATGGGGCAGAGATGAAAAACTGTTTTTT	CASSVGWGRDEKLFF
-	TRBV12-5	TRBJ1-1	-	TGTGCTAGTGCCCTCTTCGGCACTGAAGCTTTCTTT	CASALFGTEAFF
once	TRBV5-4	TRBJ1-2	TRBD1	TGTGCCAGCAGCACGCCGGGGACAGTGAATGGCTACACCTTC	CASSTPGTVNGYTF
-	TRBV5-6	TRBJ2-5	TRBD1	TGTGCCAGCAGCTGGACAGGGACAACTTCACAAGAGACCCAGTACTTC	CASSWTGTTSQETQYF
-	TRBV7-9	TRBJ1-3	-	TGTGCCAGCGGGGAGGCAATAGAAAACACCATATATTTT	CASGEAIENTIYF
-	TRBV18	TRBJ1-2	-	TGTGCCAGCAGCGAAAGGGACGATGGCTACACCTTC	CASSERDDGYTF
-	TRBV7-9	TRBJ1-5	-	TGTGCCAGCAGCTTAGGTCAGGCTAGCAATCAGCCCCAGCATTTT	CASSLGQASNQPQHF
-	TRBV9	TRBJ2-3	TRBD2	TGTGCCAGCAGCCCAGTTGGGCGGGGGGGCACAGATACGCAGTATTTT	CASSPVGRGGTDTQYF
-	TRBV7-3	TRBJ2-3	-	TGTGCCAGCAGCTTAATGGGGGGTTTGGTCACAGATACGCAGTATTTT	CASSLMGGLVTDTQYF
-	TRBV6-5	TRBJ1-1	-	TGTGCCAGCAGTTACGGTCAGAGCACTGAAGCTTTCTTT	CASSYGQSTEAFF
-	TRBV27	TRBJ1-3	-	TGTGCCAGCAGACAGAGGCCAGACTCTGGAAACACCATATATTTT	CASRQRPDSGNTIYF
-	TRBV28	TRBJ2-6	TRBD1	TGTGCCAGCAGTCCCGGGACAGGGAACTCTGGGGCCAACGTCCTGACTTTC	CASSPGTGNSGANVLTF